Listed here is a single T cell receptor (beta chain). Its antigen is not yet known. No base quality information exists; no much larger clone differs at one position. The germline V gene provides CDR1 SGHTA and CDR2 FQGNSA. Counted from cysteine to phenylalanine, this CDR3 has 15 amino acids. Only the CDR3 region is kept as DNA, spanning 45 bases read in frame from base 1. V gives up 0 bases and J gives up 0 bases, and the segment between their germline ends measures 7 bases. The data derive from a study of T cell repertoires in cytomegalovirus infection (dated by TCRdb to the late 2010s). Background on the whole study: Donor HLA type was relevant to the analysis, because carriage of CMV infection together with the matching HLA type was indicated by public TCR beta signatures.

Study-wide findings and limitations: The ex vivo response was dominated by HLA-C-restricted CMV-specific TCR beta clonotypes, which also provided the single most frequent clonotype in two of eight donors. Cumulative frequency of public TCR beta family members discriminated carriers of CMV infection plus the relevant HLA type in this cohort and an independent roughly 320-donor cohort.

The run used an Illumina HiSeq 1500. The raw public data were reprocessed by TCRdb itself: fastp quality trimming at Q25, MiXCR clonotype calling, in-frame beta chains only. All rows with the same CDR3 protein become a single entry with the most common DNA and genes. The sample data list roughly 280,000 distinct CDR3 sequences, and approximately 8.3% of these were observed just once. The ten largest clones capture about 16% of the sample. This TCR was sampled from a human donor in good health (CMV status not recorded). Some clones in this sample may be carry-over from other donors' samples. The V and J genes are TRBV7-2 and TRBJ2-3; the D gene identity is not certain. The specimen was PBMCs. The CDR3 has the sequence CASSLASRSTDTQYF. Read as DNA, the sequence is TGTGCCAGCAGCTTAGCATCAAGGAGCACAGATACGCAGTATTTT.